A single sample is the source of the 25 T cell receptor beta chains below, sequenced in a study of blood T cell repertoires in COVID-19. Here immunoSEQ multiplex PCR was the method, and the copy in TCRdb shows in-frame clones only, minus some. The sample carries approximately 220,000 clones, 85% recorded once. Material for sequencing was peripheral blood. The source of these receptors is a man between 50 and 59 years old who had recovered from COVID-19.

The CDR3 here is CASSQDLPSGRTGWNEQYF. CDR3 coding DNA: TGTGCCAGCAGCCAAGATTTGCCTAGCGGGAGGACCGGGTGGAACGAGCAGTACTTC. This chain connects TRBV4-2 to TRBJ2-7; TRBD2 matches at 11 bases. In germline, CDR1 is LGHNA, CDR2 YNFKEQ. The CDR3 runs to 19 residues. Trimming at V came to 0 bases and at J to 5 bases, leaving 15 bases not matched to a gene.

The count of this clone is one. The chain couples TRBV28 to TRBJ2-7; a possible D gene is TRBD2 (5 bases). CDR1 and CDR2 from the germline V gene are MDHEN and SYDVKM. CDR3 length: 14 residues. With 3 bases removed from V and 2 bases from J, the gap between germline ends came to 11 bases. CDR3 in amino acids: CASSFGVAPYEQYF. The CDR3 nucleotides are TGTGCCAGCAGTTTTGGGGTAGCGCCCTACGAGCAGTACTTC.

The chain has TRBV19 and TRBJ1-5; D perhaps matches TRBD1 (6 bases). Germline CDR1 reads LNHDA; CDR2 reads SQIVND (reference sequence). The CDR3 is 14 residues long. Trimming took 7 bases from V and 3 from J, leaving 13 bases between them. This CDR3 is CASKSGQPNQPQHF. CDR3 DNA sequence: TGTGCCAGTAAATCAGGACAGCCCAATCAGCCCCAGCATTTT.

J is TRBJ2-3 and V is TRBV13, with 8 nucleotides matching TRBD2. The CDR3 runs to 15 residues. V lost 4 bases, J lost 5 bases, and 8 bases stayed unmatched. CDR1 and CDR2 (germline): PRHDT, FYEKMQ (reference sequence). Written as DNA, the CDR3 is TGTGCCAGCAGCTCCCCGGGACTAGTAATAGATACGCAGTATTTT. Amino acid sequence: CASSSPGLVIDTQYF.

Here the CDR3 DNA reads TGTGCCAGCAGCCCCCGGGGTTTCGCCTACGAGCAGTACTTC. Its protein product is CASSPRGFAYEQYF. The chain has TRBV6-5 and TRBJ2-7; TRBD2 is a possible D gene (5 bases). Germline V gene data show CDR1 as MNHEY and CDR2 as SVGAGI. The CDR3 has 14 residues. V was clipped by 6 bases and J by 2 bases, with 14 bases between them.

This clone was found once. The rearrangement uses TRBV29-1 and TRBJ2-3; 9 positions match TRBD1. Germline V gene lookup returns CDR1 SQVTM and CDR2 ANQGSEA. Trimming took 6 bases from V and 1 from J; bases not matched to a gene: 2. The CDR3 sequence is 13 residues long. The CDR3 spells CSVQGAGTDTQYF. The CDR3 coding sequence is TGCAGCGTACAGGGGGCTGGCACAGATACGCAGTATTTT.

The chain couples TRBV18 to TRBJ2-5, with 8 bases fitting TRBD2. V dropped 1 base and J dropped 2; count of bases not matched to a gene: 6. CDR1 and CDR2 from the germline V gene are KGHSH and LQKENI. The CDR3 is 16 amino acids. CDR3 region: CASSPLVGRGQETQYF. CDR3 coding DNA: TGTGCCAGCTCACCACTCGTCGGGAGGGGGCAAGAGACCCAGTACTTC.

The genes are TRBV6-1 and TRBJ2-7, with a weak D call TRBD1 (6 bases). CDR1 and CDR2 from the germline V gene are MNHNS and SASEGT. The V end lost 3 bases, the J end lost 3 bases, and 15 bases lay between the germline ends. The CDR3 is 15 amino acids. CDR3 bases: TGTGCCAGCAGTGAGGGGGCCCAACCTTACTACGAGCAGTACTTC. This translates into CASSEGAQPYYEQYF.

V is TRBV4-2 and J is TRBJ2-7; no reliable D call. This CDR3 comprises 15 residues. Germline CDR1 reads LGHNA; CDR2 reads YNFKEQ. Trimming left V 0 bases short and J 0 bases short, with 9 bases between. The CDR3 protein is CASSQDRGFSYEQYF. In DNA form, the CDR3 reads TGTGCCAGCAGCCAAGATCGAGGATTCTCCTACGAGCAGTACTTC.

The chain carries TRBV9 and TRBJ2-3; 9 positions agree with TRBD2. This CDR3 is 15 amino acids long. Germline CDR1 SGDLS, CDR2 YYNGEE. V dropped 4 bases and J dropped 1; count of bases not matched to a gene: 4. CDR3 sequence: CASSPWTSGTDTQYF. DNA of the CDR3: TGTGCCAGCAGCCCCTGGACTAGCGGCACAGATACGCAGTATTTT.

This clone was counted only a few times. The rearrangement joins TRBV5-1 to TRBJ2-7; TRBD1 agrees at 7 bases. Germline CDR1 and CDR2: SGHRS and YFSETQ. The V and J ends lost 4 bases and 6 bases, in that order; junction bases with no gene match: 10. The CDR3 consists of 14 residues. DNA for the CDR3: TGCGCCAGCAGCAGAGGGGGCCTAAACCTCGAGCAGTACTTC. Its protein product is CASSRGGLNLEQYF.

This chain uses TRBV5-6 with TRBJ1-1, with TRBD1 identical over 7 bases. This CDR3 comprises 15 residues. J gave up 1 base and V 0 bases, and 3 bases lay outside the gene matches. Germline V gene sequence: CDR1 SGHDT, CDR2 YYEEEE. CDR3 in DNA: TGTGCCAGCAGCTTGGATCCAGGGGGGAACACTGAAGCTTTCTTT. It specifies CASSLDPGGNTEAFF.

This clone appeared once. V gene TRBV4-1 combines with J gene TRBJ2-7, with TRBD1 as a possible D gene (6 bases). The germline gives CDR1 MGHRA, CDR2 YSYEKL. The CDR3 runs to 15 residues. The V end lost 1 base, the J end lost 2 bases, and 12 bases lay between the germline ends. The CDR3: CASSQGVQGTYEQYF. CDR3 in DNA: TGCGCCAGCAGCCAAGGTGTCCAGGGGACCTACGAGCAGTACTTC.

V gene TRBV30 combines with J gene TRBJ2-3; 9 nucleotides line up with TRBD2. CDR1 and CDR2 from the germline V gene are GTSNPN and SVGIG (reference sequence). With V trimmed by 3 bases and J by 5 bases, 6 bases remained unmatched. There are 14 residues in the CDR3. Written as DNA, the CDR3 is TGTGCCTGGAGGCTAGGCGGGAGGGGAGATACGCAGTATTTT. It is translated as CAWRLGGRGDTQYF. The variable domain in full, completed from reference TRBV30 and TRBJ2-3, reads SQTIHQWPATLVQPVGSPLSLECTVEGTSNPNLYWYRQAAGRGLQLLFYSVGIGQISSEVPQNLSASRPQDRQFILSSKKLLLSDSGFYLCAWRLGGRGDTQYFGPGTRLTVL.

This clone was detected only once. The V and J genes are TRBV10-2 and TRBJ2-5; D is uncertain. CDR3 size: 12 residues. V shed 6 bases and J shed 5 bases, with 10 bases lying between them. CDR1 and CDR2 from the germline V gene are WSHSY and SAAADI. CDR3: CASRPTWETQYF. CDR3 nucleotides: TGCGCCAGCAGACCCACTTGGGAGACCCAGTACTTC.

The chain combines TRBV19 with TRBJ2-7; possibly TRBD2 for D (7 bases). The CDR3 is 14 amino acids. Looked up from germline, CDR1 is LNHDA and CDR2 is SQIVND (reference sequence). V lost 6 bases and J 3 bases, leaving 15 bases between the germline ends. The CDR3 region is CASRRTAGHYEQYF. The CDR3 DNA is TGTGCCAGTAGGAGGACAGCGGGGCACTACGAGCAGTACTTC.

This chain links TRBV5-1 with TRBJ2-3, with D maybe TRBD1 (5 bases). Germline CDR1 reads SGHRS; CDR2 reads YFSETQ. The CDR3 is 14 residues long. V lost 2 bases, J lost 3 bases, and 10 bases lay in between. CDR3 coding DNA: TGCGCCAGCAGCTTTATTACAGGAACAGATACGCAGTATTTT. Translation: CASSFITGTDTQYF.

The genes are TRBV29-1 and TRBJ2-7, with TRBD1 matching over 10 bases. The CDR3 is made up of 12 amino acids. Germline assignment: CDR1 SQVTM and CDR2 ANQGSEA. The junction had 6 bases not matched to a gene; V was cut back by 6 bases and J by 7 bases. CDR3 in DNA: TGCAGCGTAGGGGACAGGGGATGGGAGCAGTACTTC. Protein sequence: CSVGDRGWEQYF.

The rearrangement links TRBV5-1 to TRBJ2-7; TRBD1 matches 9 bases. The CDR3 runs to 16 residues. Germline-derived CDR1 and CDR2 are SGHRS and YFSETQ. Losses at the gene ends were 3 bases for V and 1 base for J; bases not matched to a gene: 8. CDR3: CASSSGWTGVSYEQYF. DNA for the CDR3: TGCGCCAGCAGCTCGGGATGGACAGGGGTTTCCTACGAGCAGTACTTC. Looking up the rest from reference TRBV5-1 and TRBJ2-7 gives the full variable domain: KAGVTQTPRYLIKTRGQQVTLSCSPISGHRSVSWYQQTPGQGLQFLFEYFSETQRNKGNFPGRFSGRQFSNSRSEMNVSTLELGDSALYLCASSSGWTGVSYEQYFGPGTRLTVT.

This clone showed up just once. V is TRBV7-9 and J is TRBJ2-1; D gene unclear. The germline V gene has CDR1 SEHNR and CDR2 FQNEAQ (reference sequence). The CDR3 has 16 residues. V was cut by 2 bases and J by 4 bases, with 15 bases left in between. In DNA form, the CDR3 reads TGTGCCAGCAGCTTACGTTCTAGTTCCAGATACAATGAGCAGTTCTTC. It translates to CASSLRSSSRYNEQFF.

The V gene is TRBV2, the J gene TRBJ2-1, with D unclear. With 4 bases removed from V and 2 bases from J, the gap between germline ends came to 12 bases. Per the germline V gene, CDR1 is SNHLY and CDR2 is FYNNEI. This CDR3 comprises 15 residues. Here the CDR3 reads CASSGSTSPYNEQFF. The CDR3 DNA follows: TGTGCCAGCAGTGGTAGTACCTCACCCTACAATGAGCAGTTCTTC.

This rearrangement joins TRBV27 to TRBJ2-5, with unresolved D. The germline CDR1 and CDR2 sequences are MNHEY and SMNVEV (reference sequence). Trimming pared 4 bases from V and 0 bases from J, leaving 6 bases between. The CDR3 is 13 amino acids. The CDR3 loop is CASSSVYQETQYF. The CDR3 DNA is TGTGCCAGCAGTTCCGTTTACCAAGAGACCCAGTACTTC.

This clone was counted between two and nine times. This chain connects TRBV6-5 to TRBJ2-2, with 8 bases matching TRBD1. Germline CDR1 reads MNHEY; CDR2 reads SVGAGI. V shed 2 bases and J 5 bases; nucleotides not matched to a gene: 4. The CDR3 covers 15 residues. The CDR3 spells CASSYDGQGTGELFF. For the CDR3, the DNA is TGTGCCAGCAGTTACGATGGACAGGGAACCGGGGAGCTGTTTTTT.

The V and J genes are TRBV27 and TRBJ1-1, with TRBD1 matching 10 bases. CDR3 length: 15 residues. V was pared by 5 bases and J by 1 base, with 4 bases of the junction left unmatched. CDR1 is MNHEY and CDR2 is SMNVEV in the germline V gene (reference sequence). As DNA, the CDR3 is TGTGCCAGCAGTAAACGACAGGGGGCGAACACTGAAGCTTTCTTT. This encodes CASSKRQGANTEAFF.

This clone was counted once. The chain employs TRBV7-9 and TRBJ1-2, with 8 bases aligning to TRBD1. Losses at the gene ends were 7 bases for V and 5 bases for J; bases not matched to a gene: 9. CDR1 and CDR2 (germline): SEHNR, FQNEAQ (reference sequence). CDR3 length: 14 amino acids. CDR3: CASTGDRIAYGYTF. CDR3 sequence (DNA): TGTGCCAGCACCGGGGACAGGATAGCTTATGGCTACACCTTC.